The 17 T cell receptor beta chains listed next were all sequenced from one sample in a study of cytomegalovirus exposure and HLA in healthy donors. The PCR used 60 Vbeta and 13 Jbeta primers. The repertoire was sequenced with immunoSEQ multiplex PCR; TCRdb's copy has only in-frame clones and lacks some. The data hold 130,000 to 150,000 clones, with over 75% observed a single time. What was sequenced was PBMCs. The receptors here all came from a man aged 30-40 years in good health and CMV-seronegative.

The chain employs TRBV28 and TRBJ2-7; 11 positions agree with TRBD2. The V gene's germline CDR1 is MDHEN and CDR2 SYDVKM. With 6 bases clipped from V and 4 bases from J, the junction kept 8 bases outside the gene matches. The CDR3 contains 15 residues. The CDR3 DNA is TGTGCCAGCAGCCTTAGGGGACTAGCGGCTTACGAGCAGTACTTC. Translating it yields CASSLRGLAAYEQYF. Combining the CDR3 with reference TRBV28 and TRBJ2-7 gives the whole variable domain DVKVTQSSRYLVKRTGEKVFLECVQDMDHENMFWYRQDPGLGLRLIYFSYDVKMKEKGDIPEGYSVSREKKERFSLILESASTNQTSMYLCASSLRGLAAYEQYFGPGTRLTVT.

The CDR3 DNA reads TGTGCCTGGAGTGGCGGGAGCTCTGGAAACACCATATATTTT. Residues: CAWSGGSSGNTIYF. The chain is built from TRBV30 and TRBJ1-3; no clear D gene. This CDR3 has 14 residues. Germline V lookup: CDR1 GTSNPN, CDR2 SVGIG (reference sequence). V was pared by 1 base and J by 0 bases, with 7 bases between. The full variable domain, in which reference TRBV30 and TRBJ1-3 provide the parts outside the CDR3, is SQTIHQWPATLVQPVGSPLSLECTVEGTSNPNLYWYRQAAGRGLQLLFYSVGIGQISSEVPQNLSASRPQDRQFILSSKKLLLSDSGFYLCAWSGGSSGNTIYFGEGSWLTVV.

CDR3 sequence (DNA): TGCGCCAGCAGCCTCGGGACAGGGAGCTCCTATAATTCACCCCTCCACTTT. Amino acids: CASSLGTGSSYNSPLHF. The chain uses TRBV5-1 and TRBJ1-6; TRBD1 agrees at 9 bases. The V gene end was trimmed by 4 bases and the J gene end by 0 bases; junction bases not matched to a gene: 5. Germline V gene lookup returns CDR1 SGHRS and CDR2 YFSETQ. The CDR3 runs 17 residues. Complete variable domain (other parts from reference TRBV5-1 and TRBJ1-6): KAGVTQTPRYLIKTRGQQVTLSCSPISGHRSVSWYQQTPGQGLQFLFEYFSETQRNKGNFPGRFSGRQFSNSRSEMNVSTLELGDSALYLCASSLGTGSSYNSPLHFGNGTRLTVT.

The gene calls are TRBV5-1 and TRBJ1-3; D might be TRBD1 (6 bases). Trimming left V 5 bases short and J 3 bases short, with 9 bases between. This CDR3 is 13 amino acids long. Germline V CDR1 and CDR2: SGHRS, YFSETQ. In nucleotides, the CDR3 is TGCGCCAGCAGTCGGGACATTGGAAACACCATATATTTT. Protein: CASSRDIGNTIYF.

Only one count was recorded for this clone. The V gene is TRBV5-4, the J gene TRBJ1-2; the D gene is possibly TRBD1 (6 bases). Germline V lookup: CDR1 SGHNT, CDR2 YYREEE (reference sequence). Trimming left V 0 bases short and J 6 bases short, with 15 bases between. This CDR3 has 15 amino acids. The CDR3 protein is CASSLDGGQRDGYTF. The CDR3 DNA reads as TGTGCCAGCAGCTTGGACGGGGGGCAAAGGGATGGCTACACCTTC. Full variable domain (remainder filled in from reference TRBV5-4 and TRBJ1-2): ETGVTQSPTHLIKTRGQQVTLRCSSQSGHNTVSWYQQALGQGPQFIFQYYREEENGRGNFPPRFSGLQFPNYSSELNVNALELDDSALYLCASSLDGGQRDGYTFGSGTRLTVV.

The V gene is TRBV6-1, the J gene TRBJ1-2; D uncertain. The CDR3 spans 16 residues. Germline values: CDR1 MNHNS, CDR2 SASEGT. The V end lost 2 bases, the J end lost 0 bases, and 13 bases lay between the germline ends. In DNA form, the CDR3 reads TGTGCCAGCAGTGAATCTTCCTCGAGTTCTAACTATGGCTACACCTTC. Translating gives CASSESSSSSNYGYTF.

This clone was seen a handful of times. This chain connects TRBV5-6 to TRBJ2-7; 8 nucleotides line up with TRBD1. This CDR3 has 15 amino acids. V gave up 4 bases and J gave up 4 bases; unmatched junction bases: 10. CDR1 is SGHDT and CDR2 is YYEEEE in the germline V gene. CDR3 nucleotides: TGTGCCAGCAGCGCCACAGGGGGTTGGGATTACGAGCAGTACTTC. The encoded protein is CASSATGGWDYEQYF.

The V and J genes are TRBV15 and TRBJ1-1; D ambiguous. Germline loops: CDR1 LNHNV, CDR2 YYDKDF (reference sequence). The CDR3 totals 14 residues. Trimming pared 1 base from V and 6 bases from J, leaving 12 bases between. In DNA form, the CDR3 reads TGTGCCACCAGCAGAGCCGCCGGGGAACCTGAAGCTTTCTTT. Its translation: CATSRAAGEPEAFF. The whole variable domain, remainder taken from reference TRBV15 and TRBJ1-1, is DAMVIQNPRYQVTQFGKPVTLSCSQTLNHNVMYWYQQKSSQAPKLLFHYYDKDFNNEADTPDNFQSRRPNTSFCFLDIRSPGLGDTAMYLCATSRAAGEPEAFFGQGTRLTVV.

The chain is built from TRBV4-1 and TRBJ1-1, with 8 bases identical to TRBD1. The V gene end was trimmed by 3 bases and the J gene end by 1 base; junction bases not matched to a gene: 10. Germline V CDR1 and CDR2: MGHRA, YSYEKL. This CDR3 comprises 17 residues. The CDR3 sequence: CASSQRVTGTGNTEAFF. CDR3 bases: TGCGCCAGCAGCCAGAGAGTCACCGGGACAGGGAACACTGAAGCTTTCTTT.

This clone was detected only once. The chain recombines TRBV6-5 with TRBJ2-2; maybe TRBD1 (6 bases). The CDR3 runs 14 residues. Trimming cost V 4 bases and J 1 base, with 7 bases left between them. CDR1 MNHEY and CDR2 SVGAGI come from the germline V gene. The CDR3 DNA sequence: TGTGCCAGCAGTTGGACAGAGAACACCGGGGAGCTGTTTTTT. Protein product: CASSWTENTGELFF.

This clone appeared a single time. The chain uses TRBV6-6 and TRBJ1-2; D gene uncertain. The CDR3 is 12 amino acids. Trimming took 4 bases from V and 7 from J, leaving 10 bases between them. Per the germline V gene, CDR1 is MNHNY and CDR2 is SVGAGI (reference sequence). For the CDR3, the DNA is TGTGCCAGCAGTTCGGAGAGCCCTGGCTACACCTTC. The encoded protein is CASSSESPGYTF.

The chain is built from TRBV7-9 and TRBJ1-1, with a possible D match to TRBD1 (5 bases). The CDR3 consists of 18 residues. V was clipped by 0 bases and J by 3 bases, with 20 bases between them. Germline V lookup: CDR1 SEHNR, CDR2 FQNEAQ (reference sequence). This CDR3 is CASSLAYGTGVGDTEAFF. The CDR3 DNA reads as TGTGCCAGCAGCTTAGCGTACGGCACCGGAGTAGGGGACACTGAAGCTTTCTTT. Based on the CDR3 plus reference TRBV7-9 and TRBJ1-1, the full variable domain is DTGVSQNPRHKITKRGQNVTFRCDPISEHNRLYWYRQTLGQGPEFLTYFQNEAQLEKSRLLSDRFSAERPKGSFSTLEIQRTEQGDSAMYLCASSLAYGTGVGDTEAFFGQGTRLTVV.

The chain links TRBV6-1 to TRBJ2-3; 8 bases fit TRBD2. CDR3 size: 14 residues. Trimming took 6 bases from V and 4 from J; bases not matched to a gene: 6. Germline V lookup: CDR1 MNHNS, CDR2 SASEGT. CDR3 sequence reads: CASSMGLVSDTQYF. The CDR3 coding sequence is TGTGCCAGCAGCATGGGACTAGTCTCAGATACGCAGTATTTT.

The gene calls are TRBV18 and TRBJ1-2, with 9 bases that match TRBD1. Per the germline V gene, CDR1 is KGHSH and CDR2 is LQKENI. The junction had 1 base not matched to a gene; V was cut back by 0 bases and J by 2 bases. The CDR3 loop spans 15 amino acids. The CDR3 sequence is CASSPPGQGNYGYTF. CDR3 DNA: TGTGCCAGCTCACCACCGGGACAGGGAAACTATGGCTACACCTTC.

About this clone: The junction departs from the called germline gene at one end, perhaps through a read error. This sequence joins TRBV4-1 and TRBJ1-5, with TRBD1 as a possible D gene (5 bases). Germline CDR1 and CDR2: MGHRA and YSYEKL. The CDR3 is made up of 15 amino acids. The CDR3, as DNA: TGCGCCAGCAGCCAAGATGTTGAGGTCCGACAGCCCCAGAATTTT. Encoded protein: CASSQDVEVRQPQNF.

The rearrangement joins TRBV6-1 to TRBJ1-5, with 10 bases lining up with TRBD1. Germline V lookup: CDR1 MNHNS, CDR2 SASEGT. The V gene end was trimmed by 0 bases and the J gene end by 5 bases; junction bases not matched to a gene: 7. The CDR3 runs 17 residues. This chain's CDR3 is CASSEALLTGGYQPQHF. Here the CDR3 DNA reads TGTGCCAGCAGTGAAGCCCTATTGACAGGGGGCTATCAGCCCCAGCATTTT.

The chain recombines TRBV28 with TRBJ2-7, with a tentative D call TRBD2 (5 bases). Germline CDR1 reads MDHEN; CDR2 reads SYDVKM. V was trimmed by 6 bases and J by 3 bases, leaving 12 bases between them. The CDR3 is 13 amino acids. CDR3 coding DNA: TGTGCCAGCAGGCGAGGGTCGGACTACGAGCAGTACTTC. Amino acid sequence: CASRRGSDYEQYF.